The present T cell receptor beta chain was sequenced within a study of CXCR3-negative and CXCR3-positive naive CD8 T cells. Regarding the study as a whole: Hydrophobicity was higher for TRB CDR3s found in CXCR3-positive naive cells than in CXCR3-negative naive cells.

Notes on this clonotype: Its matching antigen is unknown.

Each TRB cDNA library was prepared by 5' RACE (with UMI labels). TCRdb reanalyzed the 5' RACE reads and collapses them to one entry per CDR3 protein, without DNA. In all, the sample yields thousands of distinct CDR3 sequences. Input material: naive CXCR3+ CD8+ T cells from blood. Subset in this sample: CD45RO-CCR7+CD27+CD95- naive CD8+ T cells expressing CXCR3 (TNR3+). The TCR comes from a human donor in good health. Some clones in this sample may be carry-over from other donors' samples.

CDR3 sequence reads: CASSSGLAGGPPDTQYF. The rearrangement uses TRBV12-3 or TRBV12-4 and TRBJ2-3; the D call from TCRdb, TRBD2, cannot be confirmed without DNA. The CDR3 has 17 amino acids.